This T cell receptor beta chain is from a study of beta chain features in type 1 diabetes. This CDR3 region has 15 residues. The germline gives CDR1 KGHSH, CDR2 LQKENI. The V end lost 5 bases, the J end lost 0 bases, and 8 bases lay between the germline ends. Since all of the isolated RNA was reverse transcribed, expressed TCRB transcripts were what got sequenced. Clones were sequenced by immunoSEQ multiplex PCR, and TCRdb holds only the in-frame ones, with some missing. There are 150,000 to 170,000 clones in the sample; roughly 8% occur only once, and 0.55% to 0.75% lies in the top ten. Material: central memory CD4+ T cells from blood. The V call is TRBV18, the J call TRBJ2-6; D gene uncertain. This TCR was recovered from a man between 18 and 35 years old in good health. The CDR3 nucleotides read TGTGCCAGCTCAAGAGATTTCTCTGGGGCCAACGTCCTGACTTTC. Amino acid sequence: CASSRDFSGANVLTF.